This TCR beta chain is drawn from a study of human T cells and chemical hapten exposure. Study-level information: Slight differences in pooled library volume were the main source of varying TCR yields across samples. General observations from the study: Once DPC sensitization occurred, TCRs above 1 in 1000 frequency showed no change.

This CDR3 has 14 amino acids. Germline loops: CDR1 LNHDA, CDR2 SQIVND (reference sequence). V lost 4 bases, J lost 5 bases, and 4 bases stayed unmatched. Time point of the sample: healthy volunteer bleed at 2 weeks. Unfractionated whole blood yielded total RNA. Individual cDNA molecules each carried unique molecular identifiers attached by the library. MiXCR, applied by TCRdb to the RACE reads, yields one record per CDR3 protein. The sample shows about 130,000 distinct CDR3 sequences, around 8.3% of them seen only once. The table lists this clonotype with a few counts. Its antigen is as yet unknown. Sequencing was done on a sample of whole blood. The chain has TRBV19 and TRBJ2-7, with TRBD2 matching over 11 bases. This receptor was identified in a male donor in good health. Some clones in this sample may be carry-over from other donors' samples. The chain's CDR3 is CASSTTSGSHEQYF. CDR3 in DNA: TGTGCCAGTAGTACCACTAGCGGGAGCCACGAGCAGTACTTC.